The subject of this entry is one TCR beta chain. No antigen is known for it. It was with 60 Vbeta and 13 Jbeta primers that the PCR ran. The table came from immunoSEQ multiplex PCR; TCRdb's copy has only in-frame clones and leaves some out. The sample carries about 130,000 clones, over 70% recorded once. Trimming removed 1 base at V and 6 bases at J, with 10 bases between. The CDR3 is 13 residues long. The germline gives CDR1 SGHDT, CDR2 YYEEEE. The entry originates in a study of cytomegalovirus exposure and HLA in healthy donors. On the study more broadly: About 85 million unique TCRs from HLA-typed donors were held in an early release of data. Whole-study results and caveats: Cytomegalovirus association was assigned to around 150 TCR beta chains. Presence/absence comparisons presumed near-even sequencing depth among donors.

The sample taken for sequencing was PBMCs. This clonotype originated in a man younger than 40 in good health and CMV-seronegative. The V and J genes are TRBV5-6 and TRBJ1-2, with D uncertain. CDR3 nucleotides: TGTGCCAGCAGCTTGAATCGGGGAAATGGCTACACCTTC. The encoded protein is CASSLNRGNGYTF.